Shown below are 8 T cell receptor beta chains from a single sample sequenced in a study of T-cell memory formation after mild COVID-19. TCRdb reprocessed the 5' RACE reads with MiXCR, giving one entry per CDR3 protein. The sample carries about 390,000 distinct CDR3 sequences, roughly 15% recorded once. The sample consisted of PBMCs or a T cell subset sorted from them (not recorded which). The receptors shown here come from a man in his late teens or twenties who had mild COVID-19 (a few samples of this study predate the infection). Cell type and time point are not known.

This clonotype was observed a handful of times. The V gene is TRBV7-3, the J gene TRBJ2-3; 8 positions match TRBD2. V shed 5 bases, J shed 0 bases, and the junction held 13 bases outside the gene matches. The CDR3 is made up of 18 amino acids. The germline V gene has CDR1 SGHTA and CDR2 FQGTGA. CDR3 protein: CASSPQHLSGDSTDTQYF. The CDR3 bases are TGTGCCAGCAGCCCCCAGCACCTTAGCGGGGATAGCACAGATACGCAGTATTTT. Filled out from reference TRBV7-3 and TRBJ2-3, the complete variable domain reads GAGVSQTPSNKVTEKGKYVELRCDPISGHTALYWYRQSLGQGPEFLIYFQGTGAADDSGLPNDRFFAVRPEGSVSTLKIQRTERGDSAVYLCASSPQHLSGDSTDTQYFGPGTRLTVL.

The rearrangement joins TRBV20-1 to TRBJ2-4; 7 bases line up with TRBD2. CDR1 and CDR2 from the germline V gene are DFQATT and SNEGSKA (reference sequence). After removal of 6 bases from V and 1 base from J, the junction contained 15 bases not matched to a gene. The CDR3 has 17 residues. CDR3 protein: CSADRDGGTSAKNIQYF. The CDR3 coding sequence is TGCAGTGCGGACCGGGACGGGGGGACGTCGGCCAAAAACATTCAGTACTTC.

The CDR3 here is CATIDPGGLNTEAFF. For the CDR3, the DNA is TGTGCCACAATCGACCCCGGGGGTTTGAACACTGAAGCTTTCTTT. The genes are TRBV6-2 or TRBV6-3 and TRBJ1-1; D perhaps matches TRBD1 (5 bases). Looked up from germline, CDR1 is MNHEY and CDR2 is SVGEGT. V was trimmed by 10 bases and J by 0 bases, leaving 18 bases between them. The CDR3 contains 15 residues.

The rearrangement joins TRBV7-2 to TRBJ2-1, with D perhaps TRBD1 or TRBD2 (5 bases each). Germline loops: CDR1 SGHTA, CDR2 FQGNSA. The CDR3 sequence is 13 residues long. Trimming took off 3 bases at V and 9 bases at J, with 12 bases between the two ends. The CDR3 region has the DNA TGTGCCAGCAGCTTTACTAGGGGCGGTGAGCAGTTCTTC. This encodes CASSFTRGGEQFF. Full variable domain (remainder filled in from reference TRBV7-2 and TRBJ2-1): GAGVSQSPSNKVTEKGKDVELRCDPISGHTALYWYRQSLGQGLEFLIYFQGNSAPDKSGLPSDRFSAERTGGSVSTLTIQRTQQEDSAVYLCASSFTRGGEQFFGPGTRLTVL.

This rearrangement joins TRBV12-3 or TRBV12-4 to TRBJ1-5; D uncertain. Deletions cut 6 bases from V and 6 bases from J, with 9 bases between. There are 12 residues in the CDR3. CDR3: CASRTSSQPQHF. The CDR3 DNA is TGTGCCAGCAGAACCTCGAGTCAGCCCCAGCATTTT.

This chain connects TRBV5-6 to TRBJ1-2; a possible D gene is TRBD1 (5 bases). The CDR3 covers 12 residues. Germline CDR1 is SGHDT and CDR2 is YYEEEE. V lost 3 bases and J lost 4, with 7 bases in between. The CDR3 sequence is CASSSGVYGYTF. The CDR3, as DNA: TGTGCCAGCAGCTCGGGGGTCTATGGCTACACCTTC.

V usage is TRBV24-1 and J usage is TRBJ2-7; D might be TRBD1 (6 bases). V gave up 10 bases and J gave up 7 bases, with 19 bases separating them. Germline V gene data show CDR1 as KGHDR and CDR2 as SFDVKD. The CDR3 has 13 residues. CDR3 region: CATPFWGPGEQYF. In nucleotides, the CDR3 is TGTGCCACTCCCTTTTGGGGGCCAGGGGAGCAGTACTTC.

V and J are TRBV20-1 and TRBJ2-5; the D gene could be TRBD1 or TRBD2 (7 bases each). Germline V gene lookup returns CDR1 DFQATT and CDR2 SNEGSKA (reference sequence). Between the trimmed V and J ends, which lost 6 bases and 1 base, there was a span of 12 bases. This CDR3 has 13 amino acids. The CDR3 spells CSAWEGAQETQYF. The DNA of the CDR3 is TGCAGTGCCTGGGAGGGGGCCCAAGAGACCCAGTACTTC.